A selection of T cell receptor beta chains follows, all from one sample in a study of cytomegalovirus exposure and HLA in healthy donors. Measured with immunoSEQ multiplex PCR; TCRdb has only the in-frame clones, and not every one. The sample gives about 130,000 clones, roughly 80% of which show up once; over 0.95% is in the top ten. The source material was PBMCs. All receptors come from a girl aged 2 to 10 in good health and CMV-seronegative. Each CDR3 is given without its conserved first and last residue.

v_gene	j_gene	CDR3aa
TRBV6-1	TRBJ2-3	ASSEALGSTDTQY
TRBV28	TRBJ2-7	ATSPRGVSSYEQY
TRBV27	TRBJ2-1	ASSAGLPSYNEQF
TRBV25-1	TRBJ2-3	ASSANRGGGRDTQY
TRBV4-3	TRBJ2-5	ASSQVGTGFPQETQY
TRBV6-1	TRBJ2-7	AGEQGGGEQY
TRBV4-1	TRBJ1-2	ASSQDGSVYGYT
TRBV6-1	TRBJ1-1	ASSEVQMNTEAF
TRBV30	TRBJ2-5	AWSWSSFAGEQY
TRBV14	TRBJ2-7	ASSQALAGRYEQY
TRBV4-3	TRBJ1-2	ASSQYRGDHGYT
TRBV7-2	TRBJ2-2	ASSLRVGGGSTGELF
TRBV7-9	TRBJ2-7	ASSSSGLGVEQY
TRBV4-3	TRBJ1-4	ASSQDYPRGLEKLF
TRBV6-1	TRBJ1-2	ASSPRVGYGYT